This T cell receptor beta chain was retrieved from a study of T cell repertoires in cytomegalovirus infection. About the study: In public TCR beta signatures, there were indications of both CMV infection and matching HLA type. The study, taken as a whole, reports: Frequencies of public TCR beta families were cumulated, and this identified carriers of CMV plus the relevant HLA. Predominance within the ex vivo response was attributable to HLA-C-restricted CMV-specific TCR beta clonotypes.

TCRdb ran MiXCR on the reads and lists one entry per CDR3 protein. The sample has around 450,000 distinct CDR3 sequences; 30% to 40% are singletons. As concerns this clonotype: Its specificity is unknown.

The sequence was collected from a human donor in good health (CMV status not recorded). Some clones in this sample may be carry-over from other donors' samples. Sequencing was carried out using PBMCs.

Written as DNA, the CDR3 is TGTGCCAGCAGTTCAGCACAGAGCTCCTATAATTCACCCCTCCACTTT. It is translated as CASSSAQSSYNSPLHF. The chain employs TRBV6-2 or TRBV6-3 and TRBJ1-6; no firm D call. V dropped 4 bases and J dropped 0 bases, with 10 bases sitting between them. The CDR3 extends over 16 amino acids. Germline-derived CDR1 and CDR2 are MNHEY and SVGEGT.